What follows are 30 T cell receptor beta chains derived from one specimen sequenced in a study of CD8 T cells in ankylosing spondylitis. TCRdb reprocessed the 5' RACE reads via MiXCR and lists one record per CDR3 protein. The sample lists 250,000 to 350,000 distinct CDR3 sequences; around 21% were seen once. The source material was blood, either unsorted or a sorted T cell fraction (not recorded which). These receptors were obtained from a female donor with ankylosing spondylitis or in good health (not recorded which).

The chain links TRBV29-1 to TRBJ2-1, with D perhaps TRBD1 (5 bases). Germline values: CDR1 SQVTM, CDR2 ANQGSEA. Between the trimmed V and J ends, which lost 3 bases and 7 bases, there was a span of 13 bases. This CDR3 has 13 residues. The chain's CDR3 is CSVDRAVGNEQFF. Written as DNA, the CDR3 is TGCAGCGTTGACAGGGCGGTGGGGAATGAGCAGTTCTTC.

This chain connects TRBV5-5 to TRBJ2-7, with 7 bases lining up with TRBD1. The CDR3 consists of 15 residues. J lost 2 bases, V lost 2 bases, and 7 bases had no gene match. Per germline, CDR1 SGHKS and CDR2 YYEKEE (reference sequence). This CDR3 reads CASSLRQGLPYEQYF. In DNA form, the CDR3 reads TGTGCCAGCAGCTTACGACAGGGCCTGCCCTACGAGCAGTACTTC.

This clonotype was picked up many times. The chain is built from TRBV12-3 or TRBV12-4 and TRBJ2-2; D is undetermined. This CDR3 has 13 residues. The V gene lost 6 bases and the J gene lost 5 bases, with 10 bases spanning the gap. For the CDR3, the DNA is TGTGCCAGCAGACCCCACAGTACCGGGGAGCTGTTTTTT. It yields the protein CASRPHSTGELFF.

This clonotype was picked up a small number of times. The V and J genes are TRBV7-2 and TRBJ2-3; D is undetermined. The ends were cut back, 1 base at V and 0 bases at J, with 11 bases in the middle. The CDR3 contains 16 residues. Germline CDR1 SGHTA, CDR2 FQGNSA. This chain's CDR3 is CASSLERAFSTDTQYF. CDR3 DNA sequence: TGTGCCAGCAGCTTAGAACGGGCCTTTAGCACAGATACGCAGTATTTT.

This clonotype was recorded a few times. The rearrangement uses TRBV6-1 and TRBJ1-2; D is unclear. Germline V gene data show CDR1 as MNHNS and CDR2 as SASEGT. This CDR3 is built from 15 residues. The germline V and J ends were trimmed by 6 bases and 4 bases, with 18 bases remaining between them. CDR3: CASSRGRPLVYGYTF. CDR3 DNA: TGTGCCAGCAGCCGCGGACGCCCGCTGGTCTATGGCTACACCTTC.

This clonotype has only a few counts. This chain connects TRBV7-2 to TRBJ2-1; possible D gene TRBD2, 6 bases. This CDR3 has 14 residues. Germline lookup yields CDR1 SGHTA and CDR2 FQGNSA. V was trimmed by 10 bases and J by 4 bases, leaving 17 bases between them. CDR3 sequence (DNA): TGTGCCACCTCGCGGGGTCAAGCATACAATGAGCAGTTCTTC. Translation: CATSRGQAYNEQFF.

This clonotype was observed many times. The chain has TRBV24-1 and TRBJ2-3, with D unclear. Trimming removed 3 bases at V and 2 bases at J, with 8 bases between. The CDR3 is made up of 14 amino acids. Germline CDR1 reads KGHDR; CDR2 reads SFDVKD. The CDR3 DNA reads as TGTGCCACCAGTGATATCGACCACACAGATACGCAGTATTTT. Translating gives CATSDIDHTDTQYF.

This clonotype was counted only a few times. The chain joins TRBV7-2 to TRBJ2-7, with unresolved D. The length of the CDR3 is 14 residues. Germline V lookup: CDR1 SGHTA, CDR2 FQGNSA. V was clipped by 1 base and J by 4 bases, with 11 bases between them. In nucleotides, the CDR3 is TGTGCCAGCAGCTTAGAGTTCCCCGGTTACGAGCAGTACTTC. It specifies CASSLEFPGYEQYF. Together with reference TRBV7-2 and TRBJ2-7, the CDR3 gives the full variable domain: GAGVSQSPSNKVTEKGKDVELRCDPISGHTALYWYRQSLGQGLEFLIYFQGNSAPDKSGLPSDRFSAERTGGSVSTLTIQRTQQEDSAVYLCASSLEFPGYEQYFGPGTRLTVT.

This chain joins TRBV12-3 or TRBV12-4 and TRBJ2-3; the D is unclear. This CDR3 is built from 14 residues. V was shortened by 3 bases and J by 4 bases, with 11 bases between the two germline ends. CDR3 sequence reads: CASSFGPSADTQYF. For the CDR3, the DNA is TGTGCCAGCAGTTTCGGGCCGAGCGCAGATACGCAGTATTTT.

The chain joins TRBV15 to TRBJ1-5; D may be TRBD1 (5 bases). The germline V and J ends were trimmed by 1 base and 7 bases, with 8 bases remaining between them. Germline CDR1 LNHNV, CDR2 YYDKDF (reference sequence). The length of the CDR3 is 13 residues. The CDR3 sequence: CATSRGWGQPQHF. Here the CDR3 DNA reads TGTGCCACCAGCAGAGGTTGGGGGCAGCCCCAGCATTTT.

The chain couples TRBV15 to TRBJ2-6; D is possibly TRBD1 (6 bases). The CDR3 spans 16 residues. Germline assignment: CDR1 LNHNV and CDR2 YYDKDF (reference sequence). The germline V and J ends were trimmed by 3 bases and 4 bases, with 13 bases remaining between them. CDR3 in amino acids: CATSRGAGVGANVLTF. In DNA form, the CDR3 reads TGTGCCACCAGCAGGGGGGCGGGTGTAGGGGCCAACGTCCTGACTTTC. Together with reference TRBV15 and TRBJ2-6, the CDR3 gives the full variable domain: DAMVIQNPRYQVTQFGKPVTLSCSQTLNHNVMYWYQQKSSQAPKLLFHYYDKDFNNEADTPDNFQSRRPNTSFCFLDIRSPGLGDTAMYLCATSRGAGVGANVLTFGAGSRLTVL.

This clonotype appeared a few times. This chain connects TRBV20-1 to TRBJ1-1, with D maybe TRBD1 (6 bases). Germline V gene data show CDR1 as DFQATT and CDR2 as SNEGSKA (reference sequence). The CDR3 has 14 amino acids. Deletions cut 7 bases from V and 3 bases from J, with 18 bases between. CDR3 loop: CSGSQGQPHTEAFF. CDR3 nucleotide sequence: TGCAGTGGCTCTCAAGGACAGCCCCACACTGAAGCTTTCTTT.

This clonotype has a handful of counts. V is TRBV20-1 and J is TRBJ2-5, with D perhaps being TRBD1 or TRBD2 (5 bases each). The germline CDR1 and CDR2 sequences are DFQATT and SNEGSKA (reference sequence). The CDR3 covers 14 residues. The V end was cut by 3 bases, the J end by 2 bases, with 13 bases between. This CDR3 reads CSASPSGPQETQYF. For the CDR3, the DNA is TGCAGTGCTAGCCCTTCGGGACCTCAAGAGACCCAGTACTTC.

This clonotype was observed at least ten times. The chain joins TRBV29-1 to TRBJ2-6; D might be TRBD2 (6 bases). The CDR3 consists of 14 residues. Germline V lookup: CDR1 SQVTM, CDR2 ANQGSEA. Trimming cost V 1 base and J 2 bases, with 6 bases left between them. CDR3 protein: CSVEGGAGANVLTF. In DNA form, the CDR3 reads TGCAGCGTTGAAGGCGGGGCTGGGGCCAACGTCCTGACTTTC.

The V and J genes are TRBV19 and TRBJ2-1; no clear D. V lost 3 bases, J lost 0 bases, and 15 bases lay in between. Germline V gene sequence: CDR1 LNHDA, CDR2 SQIVND (reference sequence). The CDR3 has 17 residues. This chain's CDR3 is CASSILPKISSYNEQFF. The CDR3 region has the DNA TGTGCCAGTAGTATCCTACCCAAGATCAGCTCCTACAATGAGCAGTTCTTC.

This clonotype has more than one count but fewer than ten. J is TRBJ1-3 and V is TRBV11-1; 7 bases are a match to TRBD1. V lost 1 base to trimming and J lost 0 bases; unmatched junction nucleotides: 9. The CDR3 has 18 amino acids. The germline V gene encodes CDR1 SGHAT and CDR2 FQDESV (reference sequence). CDR3 DNA: TGTGCCAGCAGCTTAGGGAGGGGACAGTCAAGCTCTGGAAACACCATATATTTT. This codes for CASSLGRGQSSSGNTIYF.

The rearrangement joins TRBV3-1 to TRBJ1-2; D gene uncertain. CDR1 LGHDT and CDR2 YNNKEL come from the germline V gene (reference sequence). The V and J ends lost 1 base and 5 bases respectively, with 8 bases between them. The CDR3 sequence is 13 residues long. DNA for the CDR3: TGTGCCAGCAGCCAAGGCGCCCCTTATGGCTACACCTTC. It is translated as CASSQGAPYGYTF. The full variable domain, its missing parts supplied by reference TRBV3-1 and TRBJ1-2, is DTAVSQTPKYLVTQMGNDKSIKCEQNLGHDTMYWYKQDSKKFLKIMFSYNNKELIINETVPNRFSPKSPDKAHLNLHINSLELGDSAVYFCASSQGAPYGYTFGSGTRLTVV.

The chain uses TRBV12-3 or TRBV12-4 and TRBJ2-7; D possibly matches TRBD1 or TRBD2 (5 bases each). Trimming pared 6 bases from V and 7 bases from J, leaving 25 bases between. The CDR3 length is 16 residues. The DNA of the CDR3 is TGTGCCAGCAGCTCCGGCCGGGGACCGGGATTGAGGGAGCAGTACTTC. The encoded protein is CASSSGRGPGLREQYF.

J is TRBJ2-2 and V is TRBV7-2; D is possibly TRBD1 (6 bases). Trimming removed 5 bases at V and 6 bases at J, with 16 bases between. The CDR3 spans 15 residues. Per germline, CDR1 SGHTA and CDR2 FQGNSA. The CDR3 DNA sequence: TGTGCCAGCAGCCCCCAACAGGGAGATCCCGGGGAGCTGTTTTTT. It is translated as CASSPQQGDPGELFF.

This clonotype was detected ten times or more. This rearrangement joins TRBV20-1 to TRBJ2-7; unclear D gene. Germline loops: CDR1 DFQATT, CDR2 SNEGSKA (reference sequence). The CDR3 totals 12 residues. Trimming left V 6 bases short and J 4 bases short, with 13 bases between. The CDR3 bases are TGCAGTGCAATTGTGGGTACTTACGAGCAGTACTTC. Its translation: CSAIVGTYEQYF.

This clonotype has a handful of counts. The V gene is TRBV6-2 or TRBV6-3, the J gene TRBJ1-2; 8 nucleotides match TRBD1. V gave up 6 bases and J gave up 0 bases; unmatched junction bases: 9. Looked up from germline, CDR1 is MNHEY and CDR2 is SVGEGT. The CDR3 has 16 residues. This CDR3 is CASSRTGTNSNYGYTF. CDR3 coding DNA: TGTGCCAGCAGCCGGACAGGGACCAACTCTAACTATGGCTACACCTTC.

The V gene is TRBV12-3 or TRBV12-4, the J gene TRBJ2-6; D remains ambiguous. Trimming stripped 0 bases from V and 2 bases from J, with 11 bases between. The CDR3 contains 17 residues. For the CDR3, the DNA is TGTGCCAGCAGTTTAGCGCATGGGGATGCTGGGGCCAACGTCCTGACTTTC. Amino acids: CASSLAHGDAGANVLTF.

J is TRBJ2-7 and V is TRBV20-1; a weak D match, TRBD2 (7 bases). The length of the CDR3 is 13 residues. V was trimmed by 3 bases and J by 2 bases, leaving 11 bases between them. Germline values: CDR1 DFQATT, CDR2 SNEGSKA (reference sequence). Here the CDR3 DNA reads TGCAGTGCTAGTTGGGGGGGCGCCTACGAGCAGTACTTC. Its translation is CSASWGGAYEQYF.

This clonotype was counted a few times. The genes are TRBV28 and TRBJ2-7; 8 nucleotides align to TRBD2. The germline V gene encodes CDR1 MDHEN and CDR2 SYDVKM. Trimming cost V 6 bases and J 7 bases; bases outside gene matches: 11. CDR3 length equals 14 residues. The CDR3 DNA is TGTGCCAGCAGAACCCCAGCGGGAGTGGGGGAGCAGTACTTC. Translated, it gives CASRTPAGVGEQYF.

In this sample, this clonotype turned up a few times. The J gene is TRBJ1-2, the V gene TRBV2; possible D gene TRBD1, 5 bases. This CDR3 is built from 16 residues. Trimming cost V 0 bases and J 4 bases, with 15 bases left between them. CDR1 and CDR2 from the germline V gene are SNHLY and FYNNEI. CDR3 in DNA: TGTGCCAGCAGTGAAGCCGGGGCAGGGACGGGCTATGGCTACACCTTC. It codes for CASSEAGAGTGYGYTF.

Note on this clonotype: Germline is not matched at one junction end, which may reflect a read error. The rearrangement joins TRBV12-3 or TRBV12-4 to TRBJ2-1; TRBD2 aligns across 9 bases. The CDR3 loop spans 11 amino acids. The chain's CDR3 is CAIGRGLAGLF. The CDR3 coding sequence is TGTGCCATCGGGAGGGGTCTAGCGGGGTTATTC.

This clonotype was detected only a few times. The chain uses TRBV20-1 and TRBJ1-1; no firm D call. V dropped 6 bases and J dropped 0 bases, with 11 bases sitting between them. The CDR3 spans 13 residues. Germline V gives CDR1 DFQATT, CDR2 SNEGSKA (reference sequence). CDR3 residues: CSAGRRMNTEAFF. CDR3 bases: TGCAGTGCCGGCAGGCGGATGAACACTGAAGCTTTCTTT.

This clonotype was seen at least ten times. The V and J genes are TRBV7-2 and TRBJ2-7; 10 positions match TRBD1. Germline trimming cut 3 bases from V and 6 bases from J; bases unmatched to any gene: 8. The germline V gene encodes CDR1 SGHTA and CDR2 FQGNSA. CDR3 length: 15 residues. Here the CDR3 DNA reads TGTGCCAGCAGCTTCCCGGGACAGGGGAGTCTCGAGCAGTACTTC. Its translation is CASSFPGQGSLEQYF.

The chain carries TRBV5-4 and TRBJ2-1; tentatively, D is TRBD1 or TRBD2 (5 bases each). There are 14 residues in the CDR3. Trimming took off 5 bases at V and 5 bases at J, with 14 bases between the two ends. Germline-derived CDR1 and CDR2 are SGHNT and YYREEE (reference sequence). CDR3 in DNA: TGTGCCAGCAGTGGGGACCGTCTGGACAATGAGCAGTTCTTC. It encodes CASSGDRLDNEQFF.

This clonotype was seen ten or more times. The rearrangement uses TRBV11-2 and TRBJ2-5, with 8 bases fitting TRBD2. CDR1 SGHAT and CDR2 FQNNGV come from the germline V gene. V dropped 1 base and J dropped 2; count of bases not matched to a gene: 12. This CDR3 has 18 residues. The CDR3 coding sequence is TGTGCCAGCAGCTTAGTTCCGCTCGGGACTAGGGTACAAGAGACCCAGTACTTC. Its protein product is CASSLVPLGTRVQETQYF.